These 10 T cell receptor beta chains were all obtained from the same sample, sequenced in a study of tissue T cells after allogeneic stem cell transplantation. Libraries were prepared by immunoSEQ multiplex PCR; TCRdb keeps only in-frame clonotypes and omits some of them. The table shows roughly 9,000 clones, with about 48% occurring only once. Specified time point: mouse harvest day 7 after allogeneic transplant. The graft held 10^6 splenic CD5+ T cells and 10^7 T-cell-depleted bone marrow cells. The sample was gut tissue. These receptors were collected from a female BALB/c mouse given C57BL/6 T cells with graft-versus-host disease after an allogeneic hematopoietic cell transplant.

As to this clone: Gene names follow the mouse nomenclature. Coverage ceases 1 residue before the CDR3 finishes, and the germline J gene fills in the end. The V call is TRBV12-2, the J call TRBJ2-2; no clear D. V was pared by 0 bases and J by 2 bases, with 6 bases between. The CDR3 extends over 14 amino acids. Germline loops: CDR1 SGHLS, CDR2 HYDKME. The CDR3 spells CASSLGHNTGQLYF. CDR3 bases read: TGTGCCAGCTCTCTCGGGCATAACACCGGGCAGCTCTAC. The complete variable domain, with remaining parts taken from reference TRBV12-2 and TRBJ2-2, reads NSGVVQSPRYIIKGKGERSILKCIPISGHLSVAWYQQTQGQELKFFIQHYDKMERDKGNLPSRFSVQQFDDYHSEMNMSALELEDSAVYFCASSLGHNTGQLYFGEGSKLTVL.

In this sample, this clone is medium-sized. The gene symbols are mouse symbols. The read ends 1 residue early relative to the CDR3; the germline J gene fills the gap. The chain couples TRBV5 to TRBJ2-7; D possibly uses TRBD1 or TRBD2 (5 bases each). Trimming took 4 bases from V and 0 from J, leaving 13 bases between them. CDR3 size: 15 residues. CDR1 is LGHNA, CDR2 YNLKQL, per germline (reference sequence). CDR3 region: CASSPSGPSSYEQYF. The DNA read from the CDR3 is TGTGCCAGCAGCCCTTCGGGACCTAGCTCCTATGAACAGTAC.

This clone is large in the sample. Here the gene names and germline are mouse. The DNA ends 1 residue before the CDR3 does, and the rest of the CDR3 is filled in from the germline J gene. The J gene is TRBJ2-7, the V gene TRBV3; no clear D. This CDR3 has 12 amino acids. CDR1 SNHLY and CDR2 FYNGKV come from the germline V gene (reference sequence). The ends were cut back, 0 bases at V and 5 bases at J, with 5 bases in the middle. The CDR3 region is CASSLALDEQYF. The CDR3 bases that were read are TGTGCCAGCAGCTTAGCTCTGGATGAACAGTAC. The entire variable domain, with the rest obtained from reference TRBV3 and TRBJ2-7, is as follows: GPKVLQIPSHQIIDMGQMVTLNCDPVSNHLYFYWYKQILGQQMEFLVNFYNGKVMEKSKLFKDQFSVERPDGSYFTLKIQPTALEDSAVYFCASSLALDEQYFGPGTRLTVL.

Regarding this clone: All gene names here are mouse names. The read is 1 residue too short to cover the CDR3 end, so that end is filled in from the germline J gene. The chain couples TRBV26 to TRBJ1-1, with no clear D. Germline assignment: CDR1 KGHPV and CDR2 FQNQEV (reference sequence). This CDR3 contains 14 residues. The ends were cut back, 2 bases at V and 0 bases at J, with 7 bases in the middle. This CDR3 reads CASSLAGSNTEVFF. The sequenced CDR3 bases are TGTGCCAGCAGTCTGGCAGGATCAAACACAGAAGTCTTC.

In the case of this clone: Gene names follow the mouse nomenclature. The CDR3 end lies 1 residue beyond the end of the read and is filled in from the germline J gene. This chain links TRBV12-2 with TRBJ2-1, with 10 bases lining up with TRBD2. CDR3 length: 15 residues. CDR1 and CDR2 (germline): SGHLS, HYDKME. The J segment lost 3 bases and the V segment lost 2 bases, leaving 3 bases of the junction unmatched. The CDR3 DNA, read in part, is TGTGCCAGCTCTCCAGACTGGGGGGCCTATGCTGAGCAGTTC. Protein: CASSPDWGAYAEQF. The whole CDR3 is CASSPDWGAYAEQFF. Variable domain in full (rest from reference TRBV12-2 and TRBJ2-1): NSGVVQSPRYIIKGKGERSILKCIPISGHLSVAWYQQTQGQELKFFIQHYDKMERDKGNLPSRFSVQQFDDYHSEMNMSALELEDSAVYFCASSPDWGAYAEQFFGPGTRLTVL.

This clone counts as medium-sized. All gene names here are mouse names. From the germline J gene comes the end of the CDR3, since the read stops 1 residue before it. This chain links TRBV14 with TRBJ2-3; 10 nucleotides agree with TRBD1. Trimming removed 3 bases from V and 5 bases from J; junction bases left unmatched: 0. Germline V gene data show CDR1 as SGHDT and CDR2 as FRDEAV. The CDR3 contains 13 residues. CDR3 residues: CASSWDRGETLYF. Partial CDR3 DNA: TGTGCCAGCAGTTGGGACAGGGGAGAAACGCTGTAT.

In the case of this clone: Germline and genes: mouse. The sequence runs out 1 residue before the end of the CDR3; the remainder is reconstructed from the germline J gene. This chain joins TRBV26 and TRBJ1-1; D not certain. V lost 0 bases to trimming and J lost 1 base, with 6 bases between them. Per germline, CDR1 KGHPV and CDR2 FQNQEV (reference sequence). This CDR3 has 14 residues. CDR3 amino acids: CASSLSWGNTEVFF. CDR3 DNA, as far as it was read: TGTGCCAGCAGTCTGTCTTGGGGAAACACAGAAGTCTTC.

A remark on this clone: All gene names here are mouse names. The DNA read from the CDR3 is TGTGCCAGCAGCTTATCGGACAACCAAGACACCCAGTAC. It is translated as CASSLSDNQDTQY. The complete CDR3 sequence is CASSLSDNQDTQYF. The V and J genes are TRBV3 and TRBJ2-5; no clear D gene. The read terminates 1 residue before the CDR3 end, so the remaining end is supplied by the germline J gene. Looked up from germline, CDR1 is SNHLY and CDR2 is FYNGKV (reference sequence). This CDR3 comprises 14 residues. V lost 2 bases and J 0 bases, leaving 6 bases between the germline ends.

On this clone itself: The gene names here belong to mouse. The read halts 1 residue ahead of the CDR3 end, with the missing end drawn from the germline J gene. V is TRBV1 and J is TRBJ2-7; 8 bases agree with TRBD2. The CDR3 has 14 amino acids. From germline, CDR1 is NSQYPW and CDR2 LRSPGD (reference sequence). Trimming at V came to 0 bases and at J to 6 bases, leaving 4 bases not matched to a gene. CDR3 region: CTCSADWGAVEQYF. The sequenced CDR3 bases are TGCACCTGCAGTGCAGACTGGGGGGCCGTTGAACAGTAC.

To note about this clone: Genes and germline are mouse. The CDR3 loop reads CASSPTGGNYAEQFF. The CDR3 DNA, read in part, is TGTGCCAGCTCTCCTACTGGGGGTAACTATGCTGAGCAGTTC. The chain carries TRBV12-1 and TRBJ2-1; the match to TRBD2 covers 8 bases. The read ends 1 residue before the CDR3 terminus; that terminus is restored from the germline J gene. Trimming took 2 bases from V and 0 from J; bases not matched to a gene: 2. Germline assignment: CDR1 SGHSN and CDR2 HYEKVE. CDR3 size: 15 residues.